This TCR beta chain was found in a study of PD-1 blockade in classical Hodgkin lymphoma. Germline lookup yields CDR1 MNHEY and CDR2 SMNVEV (reference sequence). V was pared by 4 bases and J by 6 bases, with 16 bases of the junction left unmatched. The CDR3 is 18 amino acids. This clone has a single count. Its cognate antigen is unknown. Libraries were prepared by immunoSEQ multiplex PCR; TCRdb keeps only in-frame clonotypes and omits some of them. The repertoire holds 21,000 or so clones, with about four fifths as singletons. Exposure to brentuximab vedotin varied, and each patient had relapsed following autologous stem cell transplantation. Findings and limits, study-wide: Relative to healthy donors, newly diagnosed patients reportedly had lower baseline TCR diversity, which was reported as lower still in relapsed/refractory patients. Exclusion was the outcome for patients who began nivolumab under 1 year after ASCT.

The sample consisted of peripheral blood mononuclear cells (PBMCs), taken before the second cycle of nivolumab. This chain uses TRBV27 with TRBJ2-1; 9 nucleotides line up with TRBD1. The receptor was derived from a human donor with classical Hodgkin lymphoma. The CDR3 sequence is CASSYWDRAHLVGNEQFF. For the CDR3, the DNA is TGTGCCAGCAGTTACTGGGACAGGGCCCACCTGGTCGGCAATGAGCAGTTCTTC.